Below, one T cell receptor beta chain is given with its context. Its cognate antigen is unknown. The data derive from a study of cytomegalovirus exposure and HLA in healthy donors. The wider study: The Caucasian-associated ancestry cluster held roughly 84% of a few hundred genotyped donors.

PCR was performed using 60 Vbeta and 13 Jbeta primers. Sequencing used immunoSEQ multiplex PCR; TCRdb keeps in-frame clones, though not all of them. Of around 150,000 clones in the sample, around two thirds were seen once. CDR1 SQVTM and CDR2 ANQGSEA come from the germline V gene. With 6 bases clipped from V and 4 bases from J, the junction kept 5 bases outside the gene matches. The CDR3 extends over 12 amino acids. Findings and caveats of the study: Listed as cytomegalovirus-associated were 164 TCR beta chains.

This receptor was identified in a man under 40 in good health and CMV-seropositive. J is TRBJ1-2 and V is TRBV29-1, with 7 nucleotides matching TRBD1. Sequencing used PBMCs. Here the CDR3 DNA reads TGCAGCGTGGGGGGACAGCTCTATGGCTACACCTTC. It yields the protein CSVGGQLYGYTF.